This is a list of T cell receptor beta chains from one sample in a study of blood T cells in healthy people across ages. MiXCR, applied by TCRdb to the 5' RACE reads, yields one record per CDR3 protein. Of approximately 940,000 distinct CDR3 sequences listed, roughly 48% were seen once; the top ten hold about an eighth. The sequenced sample was blood. Receptor source: a man aged 25 to 40 in good health. Both conserved end residues are part of each CDR3. D genes are given only for firm matches. Clone size appears in some rows only: once, few, many, or a class for an expanded clone.

j_call v_call d_call clone_size cdr3_nt cdr3_aa
TRBJ2-1 TRBV7-3 TRBD2 NA TGTGCCAGCAGCTCTGCGGGGGGTGAGCAGTTCTTC CASSSAGGEQFF
TRBJ1-2 TRBV7-2 TRBD1 NA TGTGCCAGCAGCTTAGCCAGGGACAGAAACTATGGCTACACCTTC CASSLARDRNYGYTF
TRBJ1-5 TRBV7-8 TRBD1 NA TGTGCCAGCAGCCAGATCCGGGACAGGGGACCCTATAGCAATCAGCCCCAGCATTTT CASSQIRDRGPYSNQPQHF
TRBJ2-1 TRBV12-3/TRBV12-4 NA NA TGTGCCAGCAGTTGGGAGCAGGGGCAGTTCTTC CASSWEQGQFF
TRBJ1-5 TRBV28 TRBD1 NA TGTGCCAGCAGTTCGAGACAGGGCGGCAATCAGCCCCAGCATTTT CASSSRQGGNQPQHF
TRBJ1-2 TRBV5-1 NA NA TGCGCCAGCAGCTTGGAAACGGACGGCTACACCTTC CASSLETDGYTF
TRBJ2-3 TRBV29-1 TRBD1 once TGCAGCGTTGAAACGTTGGGACAGACACGGGAAACGGGTACGCAGTATTTT CSVETLGQTRETGTQYF
TRBJ2-1 TRBV7-9 TRBD1 NA TGTGCCACCATAAGTCGGGACAGGGGAAGGGATGAGCAGTTCTTC CATISRDRGRDEQFF
TRBJ2-3 TRBV5-5 NA few TGTGCCAGCAGCTTCGGGTTTTCAGATACGCAGTATTTT CASSFGFSDTQYF
TRBJ1-1 TRBV14 NA NA TGTGCCAGCAGCCAAGATGTACAGGATGAAGCTTTCTTT CASSQDVQDEAFF
TRBJ2-7 TRBV7-2 TRBD1 NA TGTGCCAGCAGCTTTGTGGGACAGGGTTACGAGCAGTACTTC CASSFVGQGYEQYF
TRBJ1-6 TRBV12-3/TRBV12-4 TRBD1 few TGTGCCAGCAGTTCCACCGGGACAGGGTCCCGTAATTCACCCCTCCACTTT CASSSTGTGSRNSPLHF
TRBJ1-6 TRBV12-3/TRBV12-4 NA NA TGTGCCAGCAGTTTTCGGGGAGATAATTCACCCCTCCACTTT CASSFRGDNSPLHF
TRBJ1-4 TRBV7-9 TRBD1 many TGTGCCAGCAGCTTAGCTGTCGACAGGGCGGGTGAAAAACTGTTTTTT CASSLAVDRAGEKLFF
TRBJ1-1 TRBV6-2/TRBV6-3 NA NA TGTGCCAGCAGTTACCTCGGCAGGGTGGGCACTGAAGCTTTCTTT CASSYLGRVGTEAFF
TRBJ2-7 TRBV28 NA NA TGTGCCAGCACGGCCAGCCTCTACGAGCAGTACTTC CASTASLYEQYF
TRBJ2-1 TRBV5-1 NA NA TGCGCCAGCAGCTTGAAGTTCCCCTACAATGAGCAGTTCTTC CASSLKFPYNEQFF
TRBJ2-3 TRBV28 TRBD2 NA TGTGCCAGCAGTTTCGCGGGGGGCCGAAAAGATACGCAGTATTTT CASSFAGGRKDTQYF
TRBJ2-5 TRBV11-1 NA many TGTGCCAGCAGTGGGGTATACGCGGAGACCCAGTACTTC CASSGVYAETQYF
TRBJ1-1 TRBV28 NA NA TGTGCCAGCATATCCTCGGCCGGGACACTCAGTGAAGCTTTCTTT CASISSAGTLSEAFF
TRBJ1-6 TRBV6-4 NA NA TGTGCCAGCAGTGGCTCTGAGAATTCACCCCTCCACTTT CASSGSENSPLHF
TRBJ1-4 TRBV4-1 NA NA TGCGCCAGCAGCCAAGTACATATGGGTTTCTCAGCTAATGAAAAACTGTTTTTT CASSQVHMGFSANEKLFF
TRBJ1-2 TRBV6-6 NA NA TGTGCCAGCAGTCGACTTTTGGGCACCGATAACTATGGCTACACCTTC CASSRLLGTDNYGYTF
TRBJ2-1 TRBV3-1 NA NA TGTGCCAGCAGCCAAGGGCAATGGACCTACAATGAGCAGTTCTTC CASSQGQWTYNEQFF
TRBJ2-3 TRBV28 TRBD2 NA TGTGCCAGCAGGGGACTAGCGGAGACAGATACGCAGTATTTT CASRGLAETDTQYF
TRBJ2-1 TRBV12-3/TRBV12-4 NA NA TGTGCCAGCAGTTTCCCGGGGAGAACCCCCGAGCAGTTCTTC CASSFPGRTPEQFF
TRBJ1-4 TRBV4-3 TRBD1 few TGCGCCAGCAGCCATGACAGGGGCACTAATGAAAAACTGTTTTTT CASSHDRGTNEKLFF
TRBJ2-7 TRBV4-1 NA NA TGCGCCAGCAGCCAGTTGGGCAGGCCCGACGAGCAGTACTTC CASSQLGRPDEQYF
TRBJ1-2 TRBV13 NA few TGTGCCAGCAGCTTAGACCAGGGGCCGTATGGCTACACCTTC CASSLDQGPYGYTF
TRBJ2-1 TRBV25-1 NA NA TGTGCCAGCAGTACAAACGACAGGCAAGGGTCCTACGAGCAGTTCTTC CASSTNDRQGSYEQFF
TRBJ1-4 TRBV4-1 NA few TGCGCCAGCAGCCAAGGTACACAAACAGCTAATGAAAAACTGTTTTTT CASSQGTQTANEKLFF
TRBJ2-7 TRBV4-1 TRBD1 NA TGCGCCAGCAGCCAATCGACAGGGCTAGTGAACGAGCAGTACTTC CASSQSTGLVNEQYF
TRBJ2-7 TRBV5-1 NA many TGCGCCAGCAGCTTGGAGATCTCGGGGGCAAGCGAGCAGTACTTC CASSLEISGASEQYF
TRBJ2-3 TRBV12-3/TRBV12-4 NA few TGTGCCAGCACCGACCTGGCTAATACGCAGTATTTT CASTDLANTQYF
TRBJ1-2 TRBV11-3 TRBD1 once TGTGCCAGCAGCTCCCGACAGGGTACTAGTAGAAGCTATGGCTACACCTTC CASSSRQGTSRSYGYTF
TRBJ2-7 TRBV6-1 TRBD1 few TGTGCCAGCGACCTAATTAGGGGGCCCTACGAGCAGTACTTC CASDLIRGPYEQYF
TRBJ2-7 TRBV27 TRBD1 NA TGTGCCAGCAGTCATGGGACAGGGTCTTTCGAGCAGTACTTC CASSHGTGSFEQYF
TRBJ1-2 TRBV28 TRBD1 NA TGTGCCAGCCTGACCCCAGGGGGCTATGGCTACACCTTC CASLTPGGYGYTF